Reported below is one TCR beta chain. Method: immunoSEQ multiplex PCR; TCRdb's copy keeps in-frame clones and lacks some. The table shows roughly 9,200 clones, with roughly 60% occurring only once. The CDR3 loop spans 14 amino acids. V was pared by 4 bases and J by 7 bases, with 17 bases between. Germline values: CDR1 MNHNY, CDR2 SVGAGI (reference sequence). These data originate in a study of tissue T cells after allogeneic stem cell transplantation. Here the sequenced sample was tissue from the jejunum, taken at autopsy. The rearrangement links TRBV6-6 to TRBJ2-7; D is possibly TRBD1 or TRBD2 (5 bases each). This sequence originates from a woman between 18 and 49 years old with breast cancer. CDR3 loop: CASSWDPSYGEQYF. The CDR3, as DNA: TGTGCCAGCAGTTGGGACCCCAGTTATGGAGAGCAGTACTTC.